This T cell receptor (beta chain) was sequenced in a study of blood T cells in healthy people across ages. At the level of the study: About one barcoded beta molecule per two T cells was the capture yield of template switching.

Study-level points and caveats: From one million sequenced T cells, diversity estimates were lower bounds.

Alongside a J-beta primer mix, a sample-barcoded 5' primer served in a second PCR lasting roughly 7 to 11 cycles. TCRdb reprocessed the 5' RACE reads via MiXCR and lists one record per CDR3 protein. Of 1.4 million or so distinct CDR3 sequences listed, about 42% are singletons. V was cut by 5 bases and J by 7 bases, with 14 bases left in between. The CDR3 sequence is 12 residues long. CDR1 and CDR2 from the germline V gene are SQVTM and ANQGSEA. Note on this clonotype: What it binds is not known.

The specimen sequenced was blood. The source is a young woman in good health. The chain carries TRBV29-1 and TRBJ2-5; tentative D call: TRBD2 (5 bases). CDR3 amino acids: CSVLLSERTQYF. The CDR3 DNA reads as TGCAGCGTTCTCCTTAGCGAACGGACCCAGTACTTC.